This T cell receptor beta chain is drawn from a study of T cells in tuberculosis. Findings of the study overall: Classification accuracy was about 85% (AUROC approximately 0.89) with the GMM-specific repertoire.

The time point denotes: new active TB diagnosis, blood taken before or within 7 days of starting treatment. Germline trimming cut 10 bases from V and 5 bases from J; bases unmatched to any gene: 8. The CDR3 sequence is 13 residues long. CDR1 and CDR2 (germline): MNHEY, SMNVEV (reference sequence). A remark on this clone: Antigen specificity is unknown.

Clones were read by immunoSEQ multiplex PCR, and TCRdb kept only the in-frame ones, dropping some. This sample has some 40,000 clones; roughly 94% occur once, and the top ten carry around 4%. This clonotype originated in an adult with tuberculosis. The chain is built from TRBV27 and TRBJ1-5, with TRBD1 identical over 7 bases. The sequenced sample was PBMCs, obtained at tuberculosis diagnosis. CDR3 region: CATRGQYDQPQHF. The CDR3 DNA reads TGTGCCACCAGGGGACAGTACGATCAGCCCCAGCATTTT.